The entry below describes one T cell receptor (beta chain). Its antigen is not known. The data stem from a study of OX40 agonist ivuxolimab in advanced cancers. Study in general: Age averaged around 59 years (range about 20 to 80), and just over 80% were male.

The table came from immunoSEQ multiplex PCR; TCRdb's copy has only in-frame clones and leaves some out. The data contain 50,000 to 55,000 clones, 81% of them singletons. Systemic immunosuppression or autoimmune disease history was grounds to exclude patients. The CDR3 is 18 residues long. Trimming at V came to 1 base and at J to 0 bases, leaving 7 bases not matched to a gene. Germline CDR1 reads SGDLS; CDR2 reads YYNGEE. Broader study findings: Blood T cells, both CD4+ and CD8+, expanded clonally by week 6 at 0.1 to 3.0 mg/kg.

Sequencing used CD4+ or CD8+ T cells sorted from blood, obtained in a trial of the OX40 agonist ivuxolimab. This clonotype was sampled from an adult with an advanced solid tumor such as melanoma, head and neck, liver or kidney cancer. The rearrangement uses TRBV9 and TRBJ2-6; 7 positions agree with TRBD1. The CDR3 nucleotides are TGTGCCAGCAGCGTACGGGGACAGTGGGGCTCTGGGGCCAACGTCCTGACTTTC. Its translation: CASSVRGQWGSGANVLTF.